This T cell receptor (beta chain) comes out of a study of blood T cell repertoires in COVID-19. Turning to the study itself: PBMCs, B-cell-depleted T cells, or T cells were the source of the cDNA or gDNA that made up the material.

Produced via immunoSEQ multiplex PCR; TCRdb's table is partial and in-frame only. The sample shows approximately 100,000 clones, roughly 84% of them seen only once. The CDR3 has 14 amino acids. Trimming left V 3 bases short and J 7 bases short, with 13 bases between. Germline lookup yields CDR1 SGDLS and CDR2 YYNGEE. A single count supports this clone. The sequencing sample was made of peripheral blood. V is TRBV9 and J is TRBJ2-2; a possible D gene is TRBD2 (6 bases). The receptor was derived from an elderly woman with active or convalescent COVID-19. CDR3 DNA sequence: TGTGCCAGCAGCGCGGACTACCCGATCGGGGAGCTGTTTTTT. This codes for CASSADYPIGELFF. The full variable domain, rest sourced from reference TRBV9 and TRBJ2-2, is DSGVTQTPKHLITATGQRVTLRCSPRSGDLSVYWYQQSLDQGLQFLIQYYNGEERAKGNILERFSAQQFPDLHSELNLSSLELGDSALYFCASSADYPIGELFFGEGSRLTVL.